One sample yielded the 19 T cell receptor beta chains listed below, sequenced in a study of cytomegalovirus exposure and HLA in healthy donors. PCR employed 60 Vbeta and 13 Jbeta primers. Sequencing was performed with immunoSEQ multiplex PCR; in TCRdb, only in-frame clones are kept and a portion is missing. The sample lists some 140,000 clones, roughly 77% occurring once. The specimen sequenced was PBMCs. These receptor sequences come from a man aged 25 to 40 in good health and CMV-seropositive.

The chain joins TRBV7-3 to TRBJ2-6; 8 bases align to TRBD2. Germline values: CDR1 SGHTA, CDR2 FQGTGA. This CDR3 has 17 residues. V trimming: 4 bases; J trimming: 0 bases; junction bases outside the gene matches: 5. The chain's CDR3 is CASSWGLDSSGANVLTF. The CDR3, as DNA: TGTGCCAGCAGCTGGGGACTAGACTCCTCTGGGGCCAACGTCCTGACTTTC.

For the CDR3, the DNA is TGTGCCAGCAGCTTAGGGGTTAGCGGGGGCTACGAGCAGTACTTC. Protein: CASSLGVSGGYEQYF. The rearrangement joins TRBV7-9 to TRBJ2-7, with 9 bases identical to TRBD2. Germline CDR1 is SEHNR and CDR2 is FQNEAQ (reference sequence). The CDR3 runs 15 residues. The V segment lost 1 base and the J segment 3 bases; nucleotides outside the gene matches: 4.

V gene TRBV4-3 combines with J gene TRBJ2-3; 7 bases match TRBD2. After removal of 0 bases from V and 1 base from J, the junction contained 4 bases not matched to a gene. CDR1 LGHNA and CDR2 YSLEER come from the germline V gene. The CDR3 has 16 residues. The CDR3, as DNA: TGCGCCAGCAGCCAAGATGCGGCGGGAGGCACAGATACGCAGTATTTT. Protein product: CASSQDAAGGTDTQYF.

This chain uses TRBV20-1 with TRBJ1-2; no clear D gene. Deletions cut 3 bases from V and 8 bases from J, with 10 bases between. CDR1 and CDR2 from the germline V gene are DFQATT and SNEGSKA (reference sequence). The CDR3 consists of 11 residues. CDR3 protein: CSARPVEGYTF. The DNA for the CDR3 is TGCAGTGCTAGGCCCGTCGAGGGCTACACCTTC.

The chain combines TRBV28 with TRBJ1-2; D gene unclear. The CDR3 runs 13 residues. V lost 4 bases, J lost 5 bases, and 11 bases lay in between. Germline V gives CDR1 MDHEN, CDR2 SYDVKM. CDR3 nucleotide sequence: TGTGCCAGCAGTTACGGTTCCCGGTATGGCTACACCTTC. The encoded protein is CASSYGSRYGYTF.

The CDR3 protein is CASSEAQGNTGELFF. For the CDR3, the DNA is TGTGCCAGCAGTGAAGCACAGGGGAACACCGGGGAGCTGTTTTTT. The chain combines TRBV2 with TRBJ2-2, with D possibly matching TRBD1 (6 bases). V was trimmed by 0 bases and J by 1 base, leaving 6 bases between them. Germline-derived CDR1 and CDR2 are SNHLY and FYNNEI. The CDR3 contains 15 residues.

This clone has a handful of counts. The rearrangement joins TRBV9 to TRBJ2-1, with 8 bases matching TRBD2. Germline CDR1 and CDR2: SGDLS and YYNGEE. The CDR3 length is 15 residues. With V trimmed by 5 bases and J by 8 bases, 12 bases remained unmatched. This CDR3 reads CASRPGLVGLDEQFF. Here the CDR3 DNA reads TGTGCCAGCAGGCCGGGACTAGTGGGACTTGATGAGCAGTTCTTC. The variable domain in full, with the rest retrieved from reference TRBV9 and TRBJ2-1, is DSGVTQTPKHLITATGQRVTLRCSPRSGDLSVYWYQQSLDQGLQFLIQYYNGEERAKGNILERFSAQQFPDLHSELNLSSLELGDSALYFCASRPGLVGLDEQFFGPGTRLTVL.

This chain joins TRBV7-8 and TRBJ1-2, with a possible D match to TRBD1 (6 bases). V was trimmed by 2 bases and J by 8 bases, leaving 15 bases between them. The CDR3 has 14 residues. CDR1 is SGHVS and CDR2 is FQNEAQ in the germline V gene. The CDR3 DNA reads TGTGCCAGCAGCTTATACCGGGACACCGCGGGCTACACCTTC. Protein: CASSLYRDTAGYTF.

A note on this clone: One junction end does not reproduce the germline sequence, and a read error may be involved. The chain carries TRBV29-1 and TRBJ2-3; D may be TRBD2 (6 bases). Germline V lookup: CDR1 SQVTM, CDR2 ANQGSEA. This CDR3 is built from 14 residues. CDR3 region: CSTAVGEETDTQSF. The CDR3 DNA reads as TGCAGCACCGCCGTGGGGGAGGAAACAGATACGCAGTCTTTT.

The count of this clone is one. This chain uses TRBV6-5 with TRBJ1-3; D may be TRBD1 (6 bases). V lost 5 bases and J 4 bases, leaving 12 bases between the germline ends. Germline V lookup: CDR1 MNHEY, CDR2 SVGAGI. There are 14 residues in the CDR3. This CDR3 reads CASSEHGQGNTIYF. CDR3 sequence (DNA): TGTGCCAGCAGTGAACATGGACAGGGAAACACCATATATTTT.

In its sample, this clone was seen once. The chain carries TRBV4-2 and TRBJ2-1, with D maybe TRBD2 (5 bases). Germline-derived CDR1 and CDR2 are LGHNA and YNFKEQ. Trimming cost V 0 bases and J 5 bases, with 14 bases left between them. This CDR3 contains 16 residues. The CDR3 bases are TGTGCCAGCAGCCAAGACACGCTAGCCGTAAACAATGAGCAGTTCTTC. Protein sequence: CASSQDTLAVNNEQFF.

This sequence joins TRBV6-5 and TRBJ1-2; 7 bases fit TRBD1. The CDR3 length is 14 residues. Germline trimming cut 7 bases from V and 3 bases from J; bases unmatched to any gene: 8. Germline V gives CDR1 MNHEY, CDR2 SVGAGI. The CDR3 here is CASTRQGVDYGYTF. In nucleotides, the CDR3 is TGTGCCAGCACTCGACAGGGTGTGGACTATGGCTACACCTTC.

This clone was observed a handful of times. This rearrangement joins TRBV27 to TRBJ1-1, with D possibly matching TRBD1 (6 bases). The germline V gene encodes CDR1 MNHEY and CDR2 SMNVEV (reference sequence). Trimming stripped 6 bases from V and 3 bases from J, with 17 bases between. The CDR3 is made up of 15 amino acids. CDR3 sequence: CASSPNRESDTEAFF. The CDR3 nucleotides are TGTGCCAGCAGCCCAAACAGGGAATCGGACACTGAAGCTTTCTTT.

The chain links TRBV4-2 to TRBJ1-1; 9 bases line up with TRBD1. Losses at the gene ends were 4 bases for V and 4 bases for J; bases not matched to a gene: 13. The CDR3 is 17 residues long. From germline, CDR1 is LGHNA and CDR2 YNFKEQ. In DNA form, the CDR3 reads TGTGCCAGCAGCCTTACAGGGGGCGCGAGGGGAGGCACTGAAGCTTTCTTT. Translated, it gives CASSLTGGARGGTEAFF.

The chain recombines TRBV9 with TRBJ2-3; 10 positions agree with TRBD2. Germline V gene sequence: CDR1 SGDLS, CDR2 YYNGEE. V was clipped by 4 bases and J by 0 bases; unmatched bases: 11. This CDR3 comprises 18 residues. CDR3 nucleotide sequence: TGTGCCAGCAGCTTGGTGGCTAGCGGGGGCACTAGCACAGATACGCAGTATTTT. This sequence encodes CASSLVASGGTSTDTQYF.

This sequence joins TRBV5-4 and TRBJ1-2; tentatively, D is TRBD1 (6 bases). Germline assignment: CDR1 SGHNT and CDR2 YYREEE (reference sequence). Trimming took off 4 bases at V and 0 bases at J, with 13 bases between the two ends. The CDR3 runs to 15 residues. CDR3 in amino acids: CASSAEQGSNYGYTF. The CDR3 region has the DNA TGTGCCAGCAGCGCGGAACAGGGATCTAACTATGGCTACACCTTC.

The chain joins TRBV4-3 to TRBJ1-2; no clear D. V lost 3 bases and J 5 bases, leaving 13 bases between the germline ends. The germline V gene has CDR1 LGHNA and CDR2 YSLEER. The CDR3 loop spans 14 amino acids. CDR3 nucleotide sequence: TGCGCCAGCAGCCACGGGAGGCAGTCTTATGGCTACACCTTC. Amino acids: CASSHGRQSYGYTF.

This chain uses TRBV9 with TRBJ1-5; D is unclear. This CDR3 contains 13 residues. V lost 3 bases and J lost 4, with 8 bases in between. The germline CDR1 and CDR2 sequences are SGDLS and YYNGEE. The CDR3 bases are TGTGCCAGCAGCGCGAGCGAGAATCAGCCCCAGCATTTT. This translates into CASSASENQPQHF.

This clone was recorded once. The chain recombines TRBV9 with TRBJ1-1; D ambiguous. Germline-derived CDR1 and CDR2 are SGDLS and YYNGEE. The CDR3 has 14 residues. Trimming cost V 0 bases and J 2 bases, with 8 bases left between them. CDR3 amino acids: CASSVAPGNTEAFF. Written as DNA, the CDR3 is TGTGCCAGCAGCGTAGCTCCGGGAAACACTGAAGCTTTCTTT.